This passage covers 8 T cell receptor beta chains from one sample sequenced in a study of OX40 agonist ivuxolimab in advanced cancers. The repertoire was sequenced with immunoSEQ multiplex PCR; TCRdb's copy has only in-frame clones and lacks some. Of approximately 82,000 clones listed, 84% are singletons. The specimen comprised CD4+ or CD8+ T cells sorted from blood, sampled in a trial of the OX40 agonist ivuxolimab. Receptors originate from an adult with an advanced solid tumor such as melanoma, head and neck, liver or kidney cancer.

The CDR3 spells CASSSSWGAWGYTF. The DNA of the CDR3 is TGTGCCAGCAGCTCTAGCTGGGGGGCGTGGGGCTACACCTTC. This chain uses TRBV7-2 with TRBJ1-2, with a weak D call TRBD1 (6 bases). V gave up 4 bases and J gave up 8 bases, with 17 bases separating them. The germline V gene encodes CDR1 SGHTA and CDR2 FQGNSA. CDR3 length equals 14 residues.

The rearrangement joins TRBV7-2 to TRBJ2-3, with TRBD1 matching over 10 bases. Germline V gives CDR1 SGHTA, CDR2 FQGNSA. The CDR3 has 16 amino acids. Germline trimming cut 1 base from V and 4 bases from J; bases unmatched to any gene: 5. The CDR3 coding sequence is TGTGCCAGCAGCTTAGTTGGGACAGGGGCGGCAGATACGCAGTATTTT. Residues: CASSLVGTGAADTQYF.

This sequence joins TRBV11-2 and TRBJ2-1; no clear D. V was pared by 1 base and J by 6 bases, with 13 bases between. This CDR3 is 15 amino acids long. CDR1 and CDR2 (germline): SGHAT, FQNNGV. CDR3 loop: CASSLGSVPGNEQFF. CDR3 DNA: TGTGCCAGCAGCTTAGGCTCCGTCCCTGGCAATGAGCAGTTCTTC.

CDR3 protein: CAWSVVPQGSNEKLFF. DNA of the CDR3: TGTGCCTGGAGTGTAGTCCCACAGGGGTCTAATGAAAAACTGTTTTTT. The V call is TRBV30, the J call TRBJ1-4; the match to TRBD1 covers 7 bases. The length of the CDR3 is 16 residues. Germline CDR1 is GTSNPN and CDR2 is SVGIG (reference sequence). V shed 0 bases and J 3 bases; nucleotides not matched to a gene: 7.

The chain recombines TRBV6-5 with TRBJ2-7; D is possibly TRBD1 (5 bases). This CDR3 region has 15 residues. The germline V and J ends were trimmed by 4 bases and 0 bases, with 13 bases remaining between them. Germline CDR1 MNHEY, CDR2 SVGAGI. The CDR3 DNA is TGTGCCAGCAGTTCCCAAGGGGCCCCCTCCTACGAGCAGTACTTC. Protein product: CASSSQGAPSYEQYF.

The CDR3 loop reads CASSPTGLGTYEQYF. The CDR3 DNA is TGTGCCAGCAGCCCAACAGGGTTGGGTACCTACGAGCAGTACTTC. The chain has TRBV7-6 and TRBJ2-5; D might be TRBD1 (6 bases). The closer fit of TRBJ2-7 to the DNA end suggests the J call may be wrong. The CDR3 runs 15 residues. The germline CDR1 and CDR2 sequences are SGHVS and FNYEAQ.

The chain couples TRBV4-1 to TRBJ1-1; D may be TRBD1 (5 bases). Trimming cost V 1 base and J 1 base, with 10 bases left between them. Germline CDR1 MGHRA, CDR2 YSYEKL. The CDR3 has 15 amino acids. The CDR3 protein is CASSQGIGGNTEAFF. CDR3 bases: TGCGCCAGCAGCCAAGGTATCGGGGGGAACACTGAAGCTTTCTTT.

The gene calls are TRBV10-1 and TRBJ2-1, with 10 bases lining up with TRBD2. Germline CDR1 reads WNHNN; CDR2 reads SYGVQD (reference sequence). The CDR3 length is 18 residues. V shed 6 bases and J 1 base; nucleotides not matched to a gene: 12. The CDR3 nucleotides read TGCGCCAGCAGCCCTGGTCGGACTAGCGGAAAATCCTACAATGAGCAGTTCTTC. Amino acid sequence: CASSPGRTSGKSYNEQFF.